Below are 8 T cell receptor beta chains sequenced from a single sample in a study of immune characterization of retroperitoneal liposarcoma. In TCRdb, the PCR reads were re-called with MiXCR into one record per CDR3 protein. In the table there are around 12,000 distinct CDR3 sequences, approximately 48% of which are singletons. The sample consisted of tumor tissue. The receptors were sampled from a female donor with retroperitoneal liposarcoma.

The CDR3: CASSHGCATDTQYF. The CDR3 DNA follows: TGTGCCAGCAGCCACGGGTGTGCCACAGATACGCAGTATTTT. V is TRBV7-2 and J is TRBJ2-3; D gene unclear. Trimming cost V 5 bases and J 2 bases, with 11 bases left between them. There are 14 residues in the CDR3. Germline loops: CDR1 SGHTA, CDR2 FQGNSA.

The rearrangement uses TRBV6-1 and TRBJ2-5; 8 bases are shared with TRBD2. The DNA matches TRBJ2-7 better at its end, which makes the J call doubtful. The CDR3 has 14 residues. Germline assignment: CDR1 MNHNS and CDR2 SASEGT. The CDR3 sequence is CASSSGGLAYEQYF. Written as DNA, the CDR3 is TGTGCCAGCAGTTCGGGGGGGCTTGCCTACGAGCAGTACTTC.

The CDR3 DNA reads as TGTGCCAGCAGCCCAGGGGACAGGGGAGGCTCACCCCTCCACTTT. It codes for CASSPGDRGGSPLHF. The chain couples TRBV7-6 to TRBJ1-6; 10 bases are a match to TRBD1. The CDR3 totals 15 residues. V trimming: 5 bases; J trimming: 10 bases; junction bases outside the gene matches: 8. The germline gives CDR1 SGHVS, CDR2 FNYEAQ.

The rearrangement links TRBV6-1 to TRBJ2-6; D unclear. The V gene's germline CDR1 is MNHNS and CDR2 SASEGT. Between the trimmed V and J ends, which lost 4 bases and 4 bases, there was a span of 11 bases. This CDR3 spans 15 amino acids. The CDR3 DNA sequence: TGTGCCAGCAGTGGAAGGGCGCTGGGGGCCAACGTCCTGACTTTC. This gives the protein CASSGRALGANVLTF.

This clonotype appeared a few times. The chain's CDR3 is CASSPKSSGRAREQYF. CDR3 DNA: TGTGCCAGCAGCCCTAAGAGTAGCGGGAGGGCCCGCGAGCAGTACTTC. This rearrangement joins TRBV11-2 to TRBJ2-1; 11 nucleotides line up with TRBD2. The J call could be wrong; TRBJ2-7 is a better fit for the DNA end. Germline assignment: CDR1 SGHAT and CDR2 FQNNGV. This CDR3 spans 16 amino acids.

The rearrangement joins TRBV6-8 to TRBJ1-1; the D gene is possibly TRBD1 (5 bases). The germline V gene encodes CDR1 MNHGY and CDR2 SAAAGT. This CDR3 has 13 amino acids. With 7 bases removed from V and 5 bases from J, the gap between germline ends came to 14 bases. The CDR3 sequence is CASTEGAVTEAFF. The CDR3 DNA reads as TGTGCCAGCACCGAAGGGGCAGTGACTGAAGCTTTCTTT.

Comments on this clonotype: A much more abundant neighbour one base away suggests this may be a read error. This chain joins TRBV11-3 and TRBJ2-1, with D possibly called TRBD1 or TRBD2 (6 bases each). With the DNA end fitting TRBJ2-7 better, the J assignment may be wrong. Germline-derived CDR1 and CDR2 are SGHNT and YENEEA. The CDR3 has 14 amino acids. In DNA, the CDR3 is TGTGCCAGCAGCGCGCCGAGGAGGGACAATGAGCAGTACTTC. Protein product: CASSAPRRDNEQYF.

This clonotype has more than one count but fewer than ten. This chain connects TRBV6-8 to TRBJ2-3; 10 bases match TRBD2. The trim removed 5 bases at V and 9 bases at J, leaving 11 bases unmatched. The CDR3 runs to 15 residues. Germline CDR1 is MNHGY and CDR2 is SAAAGT. The CDR3 DNA sequence: TGTGCCAGCAGTACTACCGGGACTAGCGTTGGGACGCAGTATTTT. Translation: CASSTTGTSVGTQYF.